Here is one T cell receptor beta chain with its context. Its antigen is still unknown. CDR3 length equals 15 residues. Germline V gene lookup returns CDR1 MNHEY and CDR2 SMNVEV (reference sequence). Trimming cost V 6 bases and J 9 bases; bases outside gene matches: 12. This entry belongs to a study of cytomegalovirus exposure and HLA in healthy donors. Notes on the study in general: Altogether, 160 or so TCR beta chains were recorded as cytomegalovirus-associated. HLA alleles were associated with 17,000 or so TCR beta sequences in a later analysis at 0.05 false discovery rate. Across all donors, roughly uniform sequencing depth was an assumption of the presence/absence analyses.

PCR primers comprised 60 Vbeta and 13 Jbeta primers. Per the original methods: In a later analysis, around 11 million of some 80 million unique beta chains occurred in at least two donors. Clones were sequenced by immunoSEQ multiplex PCR, and TCRdb holds only the in-frame ones, with some missing. The V and J calls and clone size were taken over from that table, and D and trimming were inferred from the DNA. The table has roughly 190,000 clones, more than 65% seen once. Specimen: PBMCs. The chain couples TRBV27 to TRBJ2-1; TRBD1 matches 9 bases. This TCR was recovered from a girl aged 10-17 years in good health and CMV-seropositive. CDR3: CASSANPDRGSEQFF. CDR3 bases: TGTGCCAGCAGCGCGAATCCTGACAGGGGGTCTGAGCAGTTCTTC.